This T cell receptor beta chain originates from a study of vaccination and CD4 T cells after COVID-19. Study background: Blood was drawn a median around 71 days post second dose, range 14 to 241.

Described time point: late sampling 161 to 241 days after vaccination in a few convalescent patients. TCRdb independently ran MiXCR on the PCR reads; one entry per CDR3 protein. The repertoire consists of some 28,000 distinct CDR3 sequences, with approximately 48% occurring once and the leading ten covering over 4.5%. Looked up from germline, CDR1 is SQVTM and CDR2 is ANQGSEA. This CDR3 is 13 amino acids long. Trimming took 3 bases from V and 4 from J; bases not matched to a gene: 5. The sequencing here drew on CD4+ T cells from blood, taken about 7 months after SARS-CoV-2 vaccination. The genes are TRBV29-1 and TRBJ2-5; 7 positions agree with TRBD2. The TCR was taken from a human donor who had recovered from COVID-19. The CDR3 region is CSVEGGFRETQYF. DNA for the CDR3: TGCAGCGTTGAGGGAGGGTTTAGAGAGACCCAGTACTTC.